This TCR beta chain was sequenced during a study of T cells in Graves' hyperthyroidism and ophthalmopathy. At the level of the study: It was at initial diagnosis, before any treatment, that peripheral blood was collected.

With V trimmed by 4 bases and J by 5 bases, 5 bases remained unmatched. There are 14 residues in the CDR3. Germline-derived CDR1 and CDR2 are SGHRS and YFSETQ. Newly diagnosed hyperthyroidism, duration under 2 months, in patients aged 18 to 65. Study-wide results and limits: Blood held most thyroid clonotypes expanded above 0.001 frequency.

Using RNA transcripts as the source, TCR beta CDR3 regions were amplified. During a first-round RT-PCR of the TCR CDR3, the HTBI primer set was used. TCRdb independently ran MiXCR on the multiplex PCR reads; one entry per CDR3 protein. The sample carries under 350,000 distinct CDR3 sequences, around 20% recorded once. This clonotype was found a few times. Antigen specificity is unknown. Sequencing was performed on blood. J is TRBJ2-2 and V is TRBV5-1; 7 nucleotides match TRBD1. This TCR came from a woman aged 50 to 65 with Graves' hyperthyroidism. The CDR3 spells CASSIDRVTGELFF. In DNA form, the CDR3 reads TGCGCCAGCAGCATTGACAGGGTAACCGGGGAGCTGTTTTTT.